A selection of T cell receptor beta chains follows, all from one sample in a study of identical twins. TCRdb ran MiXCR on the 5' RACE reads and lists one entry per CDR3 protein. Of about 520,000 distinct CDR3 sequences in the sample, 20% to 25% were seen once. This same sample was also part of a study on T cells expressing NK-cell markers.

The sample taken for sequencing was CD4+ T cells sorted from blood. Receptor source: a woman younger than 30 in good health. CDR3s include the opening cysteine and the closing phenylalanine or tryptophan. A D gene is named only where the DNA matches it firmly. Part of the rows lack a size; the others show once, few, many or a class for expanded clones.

CDR3nt: TGTGCCAGCAGTTTAAAATTGGATACGCAGTATTTT
CDR3aa: CASSLKLDTQYF
j_gene: TRBJ2-3
v_gene: TRBV12-3/TRBV12-4
abundance: -
d_gene: -

CDR3nt: TGCAGTGCTAGATTGATGCGGGGGGACCGGGATACGCAGTATTTT
CDR3aa: CSARLMRGDRDTQYF
j_gene: TRBJ2-3
v_gene: TRBV20-1
abundance: -
d_gene: TRBD2

CDR3nt: TGTGCCTGGAGATCCTCTGGAAACACCATATATTTT
CDR3aa: CAWRSSGNTIYF
j_gene: TRBJ1-3
v_gene: TRBV30
abundance: -
d_gene: -

CDR3nt: TGTGCCAGCACCTGGTCGGGCGGCACTGAAGCTTTCTTT
CDR3aa: CASTWSGGTEAFF
j_gene: TRBJ1-1
v_gene: TRBV12-3/TRBV12-4
abundance: -
d_gene: -

CDR3nt: TGCAGTGCTAGAAGGGGGAATACAGGGTCTGGAAACACCATATATTTT
CDR3aa: CSARRGNTGSGNTIYF
j_gene: TRBJ1-3
v_gene: TRBV20-1
abundance: -
d_gene: -

CDR3nt: TGTGCCAGCAGTTACGGTGGCTTACCTGGGATTGTGCAGTATTTT
CDR3aa: CASSYGGLPGIVQYF
j_gene: TRBJ2-3
v_gene: TRBV6-5
abundance: -
d_gene: -

CDR3nt: TGTGCCAGCAGTTATACCGGGGGCCTTGGGGAAGCTTTCTTT
CDR3aa: CASSYTGGLGEAFF
j_gene: TRBJ1-1
v_gene: TRBV6-5
abundance: few
d_gene: -

CDR3nt: TGTGCCAGCAGTGGCAACAGGGATACAGCTTTCTTT
CDR3aa: CASSGNRDTAFF
j_gene: TRBJ1-1
v_gene: TRBV12-3/TRBV12-4
abundance: -
d_gene: -

CDR3nt: TGCAGCGCGGACACTGAAGCTTTCTTT
CDR3aa: CSADTEAFF
j_gene: TRBJ1-1
v_gene: TRBV29-1
abundance: -
d_gene: -

CDR3nt: TGTGCCAGCAGCCCCGTTCGTACCTCTGAAGCTTTCTTT
CDR3aa: CASSPVRTSEAFF
j_gene: TRBJ1-1
v_gene: TRBV7-7
abundance: few
d_gene: -

CDR3nt: TGCGCCAGCAGCCAGGCGGGGGCTACAGGGAACGAGCAGTACTTC
CDR3aa: CASSQAGATGNEQYF
j_gene: TRBJ2-7
v_gene: TRBV5-1
abundance: -
d_gene: -

CDR3nt: TGTGCCAGCAGCCAAAGCCTCGATGACACCCAGTACTTC
CDR3aa: CASSQSLDDTQYF
j_gene: TRBJ2-5
v_gene: TRBV14
abundance: -
d_gene: -

CDR3nt: TGTGCCAGCAGCGCCTCTAATGGCTACACCTTC
CDR3aa: CASSASNGYTF
j_gene: TRBJ1-2
v_gene: TRBV9
abundance: -
d_gene: -

CDR3nt: TGTGCCAGCAGCCTCGGACAGGCTAGCAATCAGCCCCAGCATTTT
CDR3aa: CASSLGQASNQPQHF
j_gene: TRBJ1-5
v_gene: TRBV12-3/TRBV12-4
abundance: -
d_gene: TRBD1

CDR3nt: TGTGCCAGCACTCCGGGAAGACTAGTTGGGGATGGGGAGACCCAGTACTTC
CDR3aa: CASTPGRLVGDGETQYF
j_gene: TRBJ2-5
v_gene: TRBV21-1
abundance: -
d_gene: -

CDR3nt: TGTGCCAGCAGCCCCCAGAGACTAGCGGGAGAAGTGCAGTACTTC
CDR3aa: CASSPQRLAGEVQYF
j_gene: TRBJ2-7
v_gene: TRBV7-2
abundance: few
d_gene: TRBD2

CDR3nt: TGCGCCAGCAGCCAATATTTACAGGAAACCTACTATGGCTACACCTTC
CDR3aa: CASSQYLQETYYGYTF
j_gene: TRBJ1-2
v_gene: TRBV4-3
abundance: many
d_gene: -

CDR3nt: TGCAGTGCCCGAGCGGGGCTTGCCAAAAACATTCAGTACTTC
CDR3aa: CSARAGLAKNIQYF
j_gene: TRBJ2-4
v_gene: TRBV20-1
abundance: -
d_gene: TRBD2

CDR3nt: TGTGCCAGCGGTGGGGGACAGGGGCAGTATGGCTACACCTTC
CDR3aa: CASGGGQGQYGYTF
j_gene: TRBJ1-2
v_gene: TRBV6-1
abundance: -
d_gene: TRBD1

CDR3nt: TGTGCCAGCAGCCCGAACGTTAGGGTGGGCTACACCTTC
CDR3aa: CASSPNVRVGYTF
j_gene: TRBJ1-2
v_gene: TRBV9
abundance: few
d_gene: -

CDR3nt: TGCAGCCCGGGACTAGCGGGACCATCGGCCTACAATGAGCAGTTCTTC
CDR3aa: CSPGLAGPSAYNEQFF
j_gene: TRBJ2-1
v_gene: TRBV20-1
abundance: -
d_gene: TRBD2

CDR3nt: TGTGCCAGCAGCCGGACTAGCGGGAGGGGCATTCAGTACTTC
CDR3aa: CASSRTSGRGIQYF
j_gene: TRBJ2-4
v_gene: TRBV5-5
abundance: -
d_gene: TRBD2

CDR3nt: TGCGCCAGCACAGTTTCAAACGACCCCAACAGGGGAGTCGGCAATGAGCAGTTCTTC
CDR3aa: CASTVSNDPNRGVGNEQFF
j_gene: TRBJ2-1
v_gene: TRBV5-1
abundance: few
d_gene: TRBD1

CDR3nt: TGTGCCAGCAGCTGGGGGGGGCCCCAAGAGACCCAGTACTTC
CDR3aa: CASSWGGPQETQYF
j_gene: TRBJ2-5
v_gene: TRBV5-6
abundance: few
d_gene: -

CDR3nt: TGTGCCAGCAGTTCGCTCACAGCGGGAATCTACGAGCAGTACTTC
CDR3aa: CASSSLTAGIYEQYF
j_gene: TRBJ2-7
v_gene: TRBV6-5
abundance: few
d_gene: TRBD2

CDR3nt: TGTGCCAGCAGCAAAATAACATCCCAAGAGACCCAGTACTTC
CDR3aa: CASSKITSQETQYF
j_gene: TRBJ2-5
v_gene: TRBV2
abundance: -
d_gene: -

CDR3nt: TGTGCCAGCAGTTTTGTACAGGGCCTCTATGGCTACACCTTC
CDR3aa: CASSFVQGLYGYTF
j_gene: TRBJ1-2
v_gene: TRBV27
abundance: -
d_gene: -

CDR3nt: TGTGCCAGCAGCTTATACAGTCAGCCCCAGCATTTT
CDR3aa: CASSLYSQPQHF
j_gene: TRBJ1-5
v_gene: TRBV7-2
abundance: -
d_gene: -

CDR3nt: TGCGCCAGCAGCATCGGAGCGAACAGTTACTCCTACGAGCAGTACTTC
CDR3aa: CASSIGANSYSYEQYF
j_gene: TRBJ2-7
v_gene: TRBV5-1
abundance: -
d_gene: -

CDR3nt: TGTGCCAGCAGCAACCGGTACGAGCAGTACTTC
CDR3aa: CASSNRYEQYF
j_gene: TRBJ2-7
v_gene: TRBV7-2
abundance: -
d_gene: -

CDR3nt: TGTGCCAGCGGGAGACAGGGCGGTCAGCCCCAGCATTTT
CDR3aa: CASGRQGGQPQHF
j_gene: TRBJ1-5
v_gene: TRBV12-3/TRBV12-4
abundance: -
d_gene: TRBD1

CDR3nt: TGTGCCAGCGCGACAGGGGGCTCCGAGCAGTACTTC
CDR3aa: CASATGGSEQYF
j_gene: TRBJ2-7
v_gene: TRBV6-2/TRBV6-3
abundance: few
d_gene: TRBD1

CDR3nt: TGTGCCAGCAGCTCAAAAATTGGGTTCCTAGCGGGAGACTACGAGCAGTACTTC
CDR3aa: CASSSKIGFLAGDYEQYF
j_gene: TRBJ2-7
v_gene: TRBV11-2
abundance: -
d_gene: TRBD2

CDR3nt: TGCGCCAGCACCTTAGCGGGGGAAGAGACCCAGTACTTC
CDR3aa: CASTLAGEETQYF
j_gene: TRBJ2-5
v_gene: TRBV5-1
abundance: few
d_gene: TRBD2

CDR3nt: TGTGCCACCAGCAGAGATCCCGGGACCGTTCTCGACGAGCAGTACTTC
CDR3aa: CATSRDPGTVLDEQYF
j_gene: TRBJ2-7
v_gene: TRBV15
abundance: many
d_gene: -

CDR3nt: TGTGCCACCAGCACAGGAGGAACCTACGAGCAGTACTTC
CDR3aa: CATSTGGTYEQYF
j_gene: TRBJ2-7
v_gene: TRBV15
abundance: few
d_gene: -

CDR3nt: TGTGCCAGCAGCCTGACCCCGGGTGATCAGCCCCAGCATTTT
CDR3aa: CASSLTPGDQPQHF
j_gene: TRBJ1-5
v_gene: TRBV3-1
abundance: few
d_gene: -

CDR3nt: TGTGCCAGCAGCTGGGAGGGGAGCTCCTACGAGCAGTACTTC
CDR3aa: CASSWEGSSYEQYF
j_gene: TRBJ2-7
v_gene: TRBV11-2
abundance: many
d_gene: TRBD2

CDR3nt: TGTGCCAGCAGTGAAGGGGGGCGGGAGGGCCGGTATGAGCAGTTCTTC
CDR3aa: CASSEGGREGRYEQFF
j_gene: TRBJ2-1
v_gene: TRBV2
abundance: -
d_gene: TRBD2

CDR3nt: TGCTCCCGGGGGCTAGGAGCCAAAAACATTCAGTACTTC
CDR3aa: CSRGLGAKNIQYF
j_gene: TRBJ2-4
v_gene: TRBV20-1
abundance: few
d_gene: -

CDR3nt: TGCAGTGCCAGGGGATCCGGAACTATCCCCACCGGGGAGCTGTTTTTT
CDR3aa: CSARGSGTIPTGELFF
j_gene: TRBJ2-2
v_gene: TRBV20-1
abundance: -
d_gene: -

CDR3nt: TGCGCCAGCAGCGTCCCGAATTCGGCAGGCCTCCAAGAGACCCAGTACTTC
CDR3aa: CASSVPNSAGLQETQYF
j_gene: TRBJ2-5
v_gene: TRBV5-1
abundance: few
d_gene: -

CDR3nt: TGTGCCAGCACCCCTGTACCGGGACAGGGACCCTACGAGCAGTACTTC
CDR3aa: CASTPVPGQGPYEQYF
j_gene: TRBJ2-7
v_gene: TRBV5-5
abundance: -
d_gene: TRBD1

CDR3nt: TGTGCCAGCACTTCCGTACTAGCGGGGGACTGTGGGGCCAACGTCCTGACTTTC
CDR3aa: CASTSVLAGDCGANVLTF
j_gene: TRBJ2-6
v_gene: TRBV25-1
abundance: few
d_gene: TRBD2

CDR3nt: TGTGCCAGCAGCCCCCGGGATAAAGAGACCCAGTACTTC
CDR3aa: CASSPRDKETQYF
j_gene: TRBJ2-5
v_gene: TRBV7-9
abundance: -
d_gene: -

CDR3nt: TGTGCCAGCAGGCGACTTCCGGGACAGGGCCCCTACGAGCAGTACTTC
CDR3aa: CASRRLPGQGPYEQYF
j_gene: TRBJ2-7
v_gene: TRBV7-2
abundance: -
d_gene: TRBD1

CDR3nt: TGTGCCACCAGTGGGGACAGGGCTACCCACAATGAGCAGTTCTTC
CDR3aa: CATSGDRATHNEQFF
j_gene: TRBJ2-1
v_gene: TRBV24-1
abundance: -
d_gene: TRBD1